This T cell receptor (beta chain) was obtained from a study of Ad26.COV2.S vaccination and SARS-CoV-2 variants (dated by TCRdb to about 2021). Concerning the study at large: Donors in the vaccine arm were drawn from COV1001, a phase I-IIa trial of Ad26.COV2.S in healthy adults that was multicentre, randomized, double-blind and placebo-controlled. Ad26.COV2.S was administered intramuscularly at 5 x 10^10 or 1 x 10^11 viral particles, either as a single shot or as two shots given 56 days apart. TCRbeta repertoire sequencing served as the tool for gauging how specific and how broad the SARS-CoV-2-reactive T cell receptors were following Ad26.COV2.S vaccination. A total of 32 samples were included in the TCR-sequenced set, comprising roughly 19 Ad26.COV2.S vaccine recipients, 5 placebo recipients and 8 SARS-CoV-2 convalescent individuals. Trial participants were randomized into five groups of five: low-dose or high-dose Ad26.COV2.S given once or twice, or placebo on both occasions. Blinding of investigators to trial group allocation was maintained during experiments and outcome assessment.

Remarks on this clone: Its antigen is not yet known. No clone much larger than this one lies a single base away; base qualities are absent.

The treatment or condition label corresponds to: about 20 received Ad26.COV2.S at low or high dose, single or two shots; a few received placebo; per-sample allocation not given. For vaccine and placebo recipients, repertoires were sequenced using samples collected on day 63 after the first injection. Between 29 July and 7 August 2020, Cohort 1b enrolled 20 to 30 adults aged 18-55 years at one site in Boston, USA. Ad26.COV2.S consisted of a replication-incompetent adenovirus type 26 vector by which a prefusion-stabilized SARS-CoV-2 spike protein from the original Wuhan strain was expressed. The immunoSEQ Assay was the method used to sequence TCRbeta CDR3 regions. After extraction, genomic DNA underwent amplification by bias-controlled multiplex PCR, followed by high-throughput sequencing. In the original analysis: To quantify the absolute abundance of each unique TCRbeta CDR3 region, sequences were collapsed and filtered. T cell fraction was estimated by normalizing TCRbeta template counts to usable DNA, with usable DNA measured through amplification of reference genes found in all nucleated cells. Repertoire TCRs were annotated as SARS-CoV-2-specific when V gene, CDR3 amino acid sequence and J gene were exactly matched to a known reactive TCR set. The reference SARS-CoV-2 TCR set was obtained from MIRA and was filtered for enrichment in COVID-19-positive ImmuneCODE repertoires, whereby public or cross-reactive TCRs were removed. Drawing on the MIRA antigens, annotated TCRs were analysed further at the level of specific ORF or position within ORF. Depth was the summed frequency of annotated unique rearrangements, while breadth was defined as annotated unique rearrangements over total unique productive rearrangements. Two-sided Wilcoxon rank-sum tests were used to compare TCR breadth between groups. TCRdb obtained this table from immuneACCESS and retained in-frame rearrangements with V and J assigned. These tables miss some clones; where compared with another copy, unresolved V genes account for less than half of the shortfall, and the remainder is unexplained. For V, J and clone size, that table is used; D and trimming come from the DNA. This sample gives some 640,000 clones in total; more than 70% of them show up just once. The ten largest clones take up around 1.5% of the sample.

Broader findings and caveats from the paper: Comparing responses between vaccine doses or regimens was not something the study was powered to do. Comparable non-spike TCR breadth was observed between vaccine and placebo recipients, consistent with only spike being contained in the vaccine. After vaccination, spike-specific CD8+ and CD4+ T cell responses were reported to show substantial breadth. Higher spike-specific TCR breadth was observed in Ad26.COV2.S recipients than in placebo recipients (P = 0.0014). It was noted by the authors that total T cell responses may have been underestimated by the TCR breadth and depth analyses.

The sequence was obtained from a person between 18 and 59 years old who received the Ad26.COV2.S COVID-19 vaccine or a placebo. The sample in question was peripheral blood, obtained in a trial of Ad26.COV2.S vaccine versus placebo.

The CDR3 is CASSWTPGNTEAFF. The DNA sequence is TGTGCCAGCAGTTGGACCCCGGGGAACACTGAAGCTTTCTTT. The rearrangement joined TRBV27 to TRBJ1-1, with the D segment identity uncertain. The junction carries 10 bases between V and J, which are trimmed by 4 bases and 1 base respectively. CDR1 and CDR2, per the germline V gene (reference sequence), are MNHEY and SMNVEV. Inclusive of the bounding cysteine and phenylalanine, the CDR3 is 14 residues long. Only the CDR3 region is kept as DNA, spanning 42 bases read in frame from base 1.